The source of this T cell receptor beta chain is a study of STAT5B mutations in CD4+ large granular lymphocyte leukemia. The CDR3 length is 14 residues. V shed 4 bases and J 2 bases; nucleotides not matched to a gene: 4. CDR1 SGHNT and CDR2 YYREEE come from the germline V gene (reference sequence). Profiling relied on immunoSEQ multiplex PCR, and the TCRdb table lists in-frame clones only, not all of them. The sample lists 30,000 to 40,000 clones, approximately 82% seen once, with roughly 7% in the top ten. Sequencing was performed on CD4+ T cells from blood buffy coats. The rearrangement joins TRBV5-4 to TRBJ2-5; TRBD2 matches at 8 bases. This TCR derives from a human donor in good health. As DNA, the CDR3 is TGTGCCAGCAGCGGCGGGACTAGGCAAGAGACCCAGTACTTC. Translation gives CASSGGTRQETQYF.